The entry that follows covers one TCR beta chain sequence. Its antigen remains unknown. The PCR was carried out with 60 Vbeta primers and 13 Jbeta primers. Per the study methods: In a later analysis, some 80 million unique TCR beta chains included roughly 11 million shared by two or more donors. Here immunoSEQ multiplex PCR was the method, and the copy in TCRdb shows in-frame clones only, minus some. V and J calls and clone size are copied from that table; D and trimming were computed from the DNA. The repertoire holds some 100,000 clones, with about 80% as singletons. The source of the sample is a study of cytomegalovirus exposure and HLA in healthy donors. The study, taken as a whole, reports: It was approximately 150 TCR beta chains that were listed as cytomegalovirus-associated. Indistinguishable V segments, including TRBV6-2 and TRBV6-3, were excluded. A few chains linked to CMV were shown in vitro to be specific for CMV antigens.

Trimming took 4 bases from V and 3 from J; bases not matched to a gene: 7. The CDR3 totals 15 residues. Germline CDR1 is SEHNR and CDR2 is FQNEAQ (reference sequence). The sequencing sample was made of PBMCs. V usage is TRBV7-9 and J usage is TRBJ1-2; 8 nucleotides match TRBD1. The source of this sequence is a male donor in good health and CMV-seropositive. CDR3 nucleotide sequence: TGTGCCAGCAGCTCGCCTATGGACAGGGACTATGGCTACACCTTC. Protein sequence: CASSSPMDRDYGYTF.